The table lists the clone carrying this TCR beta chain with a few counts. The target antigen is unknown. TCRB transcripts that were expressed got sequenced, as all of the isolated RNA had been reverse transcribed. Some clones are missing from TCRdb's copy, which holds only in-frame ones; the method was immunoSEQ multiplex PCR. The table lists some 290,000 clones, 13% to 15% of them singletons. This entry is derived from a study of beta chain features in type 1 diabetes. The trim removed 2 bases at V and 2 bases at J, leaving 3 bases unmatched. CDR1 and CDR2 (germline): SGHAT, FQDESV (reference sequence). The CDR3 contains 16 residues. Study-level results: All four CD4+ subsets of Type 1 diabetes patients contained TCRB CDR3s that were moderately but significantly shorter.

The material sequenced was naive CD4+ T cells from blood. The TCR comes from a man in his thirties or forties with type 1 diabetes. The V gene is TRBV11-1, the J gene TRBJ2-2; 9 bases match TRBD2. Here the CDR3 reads CASSLYLAGNTGELFF. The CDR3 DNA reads TGTGCCAGCAGCTTATATCTAGCGGGAAACACCGGGGAGCTGTTTTTT. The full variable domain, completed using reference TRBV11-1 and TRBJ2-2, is EAEVAQSPRYKITEKSQAVAFWCDPISGHATLYWYRQILGQGPELLVQFQDESVVDDSQLPKDRFSAERLKGVDSTLKIQPAELGDSAMYLCASSLYLAGNTGELFFGEGSRLTVL.